This entry features one T cell receptor beta chain sequence. As yet, its antigen is unknown. This specimen comes from a study of T cell responses to AZD1222 COVID-19 vaccine. CDR1 is SQVTM, CDR2 ANQGSEA, per germline. V was shortened by 4 bases and J by 6 bases, with 13 bases between the two germline ends. This CDR3 is 13 amino acids long. Data came from immunoSEQ multiplex PCR; TCRdb stores just in-frame clones and leaves some out. The table has 160,000 or so clones, 90% seen once. Study findings and constraints: Spike-specific TCR breadth rose after two AZD1222 doses, and depth rose as well.

This sample comprised peripheral blood, obtained on day 0 of AZD1222 vaccination. This rearrangement joins TRBV29-1 to TRBJ1-5, with D uncertain. This TCR came from an adult in good health. CDR3 sequence (DNA): TGCAGCGTTGTATCCGGGCTGGGTCAGCCCCAGCATTTT. This codes for CSVVSGLGQPQHF.